One sample yielded the 10 T cell receptor beta chains listed below, sequenced in a study of OX40 agonist ivuxolimab in advanced cancers. Measured with immunoSEQ multiplex PCR; TCRdb has only the in-frame clones, and not every one. The repertoire consists of approximately 13,000 clones, with about 80% occurring once and the leading ten covering about 25%. Sequenced material: CD4+ or CD8+ T cells sorted from blood, taken in a trial of the OX40 agonist ivuxolimab. The receptors stem from an adult with an advanced solid tumor such as melanoma, head and neck, liver or kidney cancer.

The chain combines TRBV11-2 with TRBJ2-1, with 10 nucleotides matching TRBD2. Trimming took 4 bases from V and 6 from J; bases not matched to a gene: 9. The germline V gene encodes CDR1 SGHAT and CDR2 FQNNGV. This CDR3 spans 16 amino acids. CDR3 nucleotides: TGTGCCAGCAGCTGGGACGGACTAGCGGATAGCAATGAGCAGTTCTTC. It translates to CASSWDGLADSNEQFF.

This clone was detected a few times. J is TRBJ1-6 and V is TRBV11-2; D uncertain. This CDR3 region has 13 residues. Per the germline V gene, CDR1 is SGHAT and CDR2 is FQNNGV. Trimming cost V 0 bases and J 8 bases, with 5 bases left between them. In DNA form, the CDR3 reads TGTGCCAGCAGCTTAGAAAGGGATTCACCCCTCCACTTT. It codes for CASSLERDSPLHF.

In this sample, this clone turned up once. The rearrangement uses TRBV6-1 and TRBJ1-5; D is ambiguous. Looked up from germline, CDR1 is MNHNS and CDR2 is SASEGT. The V gene lost 5 bases and the J gene lost 0 bases, with 11 bases spanning the gap. The CDR3 length is 15 residues. CDR3 DNA: TGTGCCAGCAGTCCCGAGCCTTATAGCAATCAGCCCCAGCATTTT. This sequence encodes CASSPEPYSNQPQHF.

This clone showed up just a few times. This chain uses TRBV11-2 with TRBJ1-2, with D unclear. Germline-derived CDR1 and CDR2 are SGHAT and FQNNGV. V was pared by 1 base and J by 5 bases, with 11 bases between. This CDR3 has 14 residues. The CDR3 is CASSLGQGEYGYTF. The CDR3 DNA sequence: TGTGCCAGCAGCTTAGGTCAAGGAGAATATGGCTACACCTTC.

This rearrangement joins TRBV5-1 to TRBJ1-2; D is unresolved. CDR3 length: 13 residues. Germline V lookup: CDR1 SGHRS, CDR2 YFSETQ. The ends were cut back, 0 bases at V and 5 bases at J, with 8 bases in the middle. The CDR3 bases are TGCGCCAGCAGCTTGGACAGTGGATATGGCTACACCTTC. Residues: CASSLDSGYGYTF. The variable domain in full, completed from reference TRBV5-1 and TRBJ1-2, reads KAGVTQTPRYLIKTRGQQVTLSCSPISGHRSVSWYQQTPGQGLQFLFEYFSETQRNKGNFPGRFSGRQFSNSRSEMNVSTLELGDSALYLCASSLDSGYGYTFGSGTRLTVV.

The chain couples TRBV7-9 to TRBJ1-2; the D is unclear. V was pared by 3 bases and J by 3 bases, with 14 bases between. The CDR3 has 15 amino acids. CDR1 and CDR2 from the germline V gene are SEHNR and FQNEAQ (reference sequence). CDR3 loop: CASSLSTARYYGYTF. CDR3 nucleotide sequence: TGTGCCAGCAGCTTGAGTACAGCTCGGTACTATGGCTACACCTTC.

V is TRBV27 and J is TRBJ2-7; a possible D gene is TRBD2 (6 bases). Germline CDR1 is MNHEY and CDR2 is SMNVEV (reference sequence). The ends were cut back, 2 bases at V and 4 bases at J, with 12 bases in the middle. The CDR3 consists of 14 residues. The CDR3 nucleotides read TGTGCCAGCAGTTTACAGGGCGGAGGGTACGAGCAGTACTTC. It specifies CASSLQGGGYEQYF.

The chain joins TRBV5-1 to TRBJ2-7; TRBD1 matches 8 bases. V was clipped by 0 bases and J by 5 bases; unmatched bases: 4. Germline V gene lookup returns CDR1 SGHRS and CDR2 YFSETQ. The CDR3 sequence is 14 residues long. Written as DNA, the CDR3 is TGCGCCAGCAGCTTGGGCCAGGGGGCCGACGAGCAGTACTTC. Protein product: CASSLGQGADEQYF.

The rearrangement links TRBV4-1 to TRBJ1-1; 7 bases fit TRBD1. Germline CDR1 MGHRA, CDR2 YSYEKL. This CDR3 has 16 amino acids. Trimming took 4 bases from V and 0 from J; bases not matched to a gene: 8. The CDR3 protein is CASSRRQGDMNTEAFF. The CDR3 region has the DNA TGCGCCAGCAGCCGCAGACAGGGTGATATGAACACTGAAGCTTTCTTT.

This clone has just one count. V is TRBV9 and J is TRBJ1-4, with D unresolved. Germline V CDR1 and CDR2: SGDLS, YYNGEE. The CDR3 spans 15 residues. The V and J ends lost 0 bases and 7 bases respectively, with 13 bases between them. Here the CDR3 reads CASSVVGSSGEKLFF. The DNA for the CDR3 is TGTGCCAGCAGCGTAGTCGGGAGCAGTGGTGAAAAACTGTTTTTT.